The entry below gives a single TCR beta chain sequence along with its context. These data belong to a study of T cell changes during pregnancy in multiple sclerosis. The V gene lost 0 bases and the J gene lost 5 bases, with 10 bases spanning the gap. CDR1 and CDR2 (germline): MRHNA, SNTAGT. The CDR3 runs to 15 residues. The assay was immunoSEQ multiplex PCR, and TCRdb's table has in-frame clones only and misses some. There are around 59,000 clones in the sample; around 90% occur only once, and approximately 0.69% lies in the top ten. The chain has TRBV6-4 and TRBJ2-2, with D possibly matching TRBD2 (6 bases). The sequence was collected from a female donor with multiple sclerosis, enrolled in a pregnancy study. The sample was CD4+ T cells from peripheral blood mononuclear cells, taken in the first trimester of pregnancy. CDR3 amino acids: CASSDSLRGTGELFF. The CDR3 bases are TGTGCCAGCAGTGACTCCCTTCGGGGGACCGGGGAGCTGTTTTTT.